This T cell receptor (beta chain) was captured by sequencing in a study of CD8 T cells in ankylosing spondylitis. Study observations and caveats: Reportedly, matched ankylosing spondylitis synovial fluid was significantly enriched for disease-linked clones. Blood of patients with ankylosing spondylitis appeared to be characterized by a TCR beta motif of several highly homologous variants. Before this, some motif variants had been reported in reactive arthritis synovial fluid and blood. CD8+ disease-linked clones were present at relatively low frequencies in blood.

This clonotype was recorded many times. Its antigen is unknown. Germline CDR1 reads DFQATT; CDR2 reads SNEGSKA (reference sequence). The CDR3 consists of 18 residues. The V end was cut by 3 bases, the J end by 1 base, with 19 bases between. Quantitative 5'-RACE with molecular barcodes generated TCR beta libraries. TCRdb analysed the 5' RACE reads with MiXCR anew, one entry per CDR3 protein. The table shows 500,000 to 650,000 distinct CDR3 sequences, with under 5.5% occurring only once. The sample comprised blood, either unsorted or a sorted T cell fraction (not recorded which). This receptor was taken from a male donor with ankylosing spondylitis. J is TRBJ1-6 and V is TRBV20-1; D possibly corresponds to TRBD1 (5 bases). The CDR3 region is CSASPYQGIESYNSPLHF. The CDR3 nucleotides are TGCAGTGCTAGCCCCTATCAGGGAATAGAATCCTATAATTCACCCCTCCACTTT.